This T cell receptor beta chain was profiled in a study of blood T cell repertoires in COVID-19. Only in-frame clones appear in the TCRdb table, and some are missing; sequencing was by immunoSEQ multiplex PCR. The sample holds roughly 120,000 clones, about 90% seen once. Germline CDR1 is LGHNA and CDR2 is YNFKEQ. This CDR3 is 16 amino acids long. Trimming cost V 2 bases and J 4 bases, with 15 bases left between them. This clonotype was obtained from a human donor in a cohort sampled during active COVID-19. The chain uses TRBV4-2 and TRBJ2-1, with D perhaps TRBD2 (6 bases). Sequences were obtained from peripheral blood. The CDR3 sequence is CASSQLGSGDYNEQFF. CDR3 nucleotide sequence: TGTGCCAGCAGCCAACTCGGTAGCGGTGATTACAATGAGCAGTTCTTC.